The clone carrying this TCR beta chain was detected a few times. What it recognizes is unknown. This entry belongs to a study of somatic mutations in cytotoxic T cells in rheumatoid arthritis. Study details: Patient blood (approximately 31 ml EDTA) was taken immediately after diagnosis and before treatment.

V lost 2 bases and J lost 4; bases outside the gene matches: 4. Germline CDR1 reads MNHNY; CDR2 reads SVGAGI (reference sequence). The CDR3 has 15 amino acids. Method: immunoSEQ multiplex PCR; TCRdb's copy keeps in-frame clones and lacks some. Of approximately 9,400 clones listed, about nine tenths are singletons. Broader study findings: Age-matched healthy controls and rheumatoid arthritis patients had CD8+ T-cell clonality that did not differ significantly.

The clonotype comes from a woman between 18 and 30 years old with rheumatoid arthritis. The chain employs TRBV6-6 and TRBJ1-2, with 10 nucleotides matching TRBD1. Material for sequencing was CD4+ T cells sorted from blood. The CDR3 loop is CASSYPGQGSYGYTF. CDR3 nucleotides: TGTGCCAGCAGTTACCCGGGACAGGGGTCCTATGGCTACACCTTC.